One and the same sample provided the 28 T cell receptor beta chains below, sequenced in a study of T cell responses to AZD1222 COVID-19 vaccine. Sequenced by immunoSEQ multiplex PCR; TCRdb stores in-frame clones only, minus some. Of about 120,000 clones detected, 87% appear once; the ten largest clones hold 3.2%. Sequenced here: peripheral blood, sampled on day 0 of AZD1222 vaccination. The receptors derive from an adult in good health.

The genes are TRBV19 and TRBJ1-1; TRBD1 aligns across 7 bases. J was trimmed by 5 bases and V by 5 bases; bases with no gene match: 5. The CDR3 has 13 amino acids. Germline CDR1 reads LNHDA; CDR2 reads SQIVND (reference sequence). The CDR3 DNA is TGTGCCAGTAGTCCACGGGACAGAACTGAAGCTTTCTTT. It encodes CASSPRDRTEAFF.

V is TRBV10-1 and J is TRBJ1-2; D might be TRBD1 (6 bases). Trimming took 8 bases from V and 2 from J, leaving 15 bases between them. The CDR3 has 14 residues. Per germline, CDR1 WNHNN and CDR2 SYGVQD (reference sequence). CDR3 nucleotide sequence: TGCGCCAGCGTCCCATCTGGACAGAACTATGGCTACACCTTC. Translating it yields CASVPSGQNYGYTF.

This chain uses TRBV10-3 with TRBJ1-6; possibly TRBD1 for D (5 bases). In germline, CDR1 is ENHRY, CDR2 SYGVKD. The germline V and J ends were trimmed by 4 bases and 0 bases, with 19 bases remaining between them. This CDR3 spans 19 amino acids. CDR3 DNA: TGTGCCATCAGTGCAAATATTCGGGGACGGAGCTCCTATAATTCACCCCTCCACTTT. Amino acid sequence: CAISANIRGRSSYNSPLHF.

The chain combines TRBV6-2 or TRBV6-3 with TRBJ2-1; D not certain. The germline gives CDR1 MNHEY, CDR2 SVGEGT. The CDR3 has 18 residues. The V and J ends lost 0 bases and 2 bases respectively, with 17 bases between them. The CDR3 sequence is CASSYSSIGLPAYNEQFF. The DNA of the CDR3 is TGTGCCAGCAGTTACTCGAGTATTGGGCTCCCGGCCTACAATGAGCAGTTCTTC.

The rearrangement links TRBV19 to TRBJ1-4, with D perhaps matching TRBD1 (5 bases). This CDR3 comprises 15 residues. CDR1 LNHDA and CDR2 SQIVND come from the germline V gene (reference sequence). The germline V and J ends were trimmed by 4 bases and 7 bases, with 16 bases remaining between them. The CDR3: CASSRDASTGEKLFF. CDR3 coding DNA: TGTGCCAGTAGTAGGGACGCCTCAACGGGTGAAAAACTGTTTTTT.

The chain links TRBV1 to TRBJ2-1; TRBD2, the D gene given by the table, was not confirmed from the DNA. TRBV1 is classified as a pseudogene. The CDR3 length is 16 residues. Written as DNA, the CDR3 is TGCACCAGCAGCCAACTTCCACGGGGGGGCCGCAATGAGCAGTTCTTC. It codes for CTSSQLPRGGRNEQFF.

CDR3: CASSHNAAGGRTRTDTQYF. The CDR3 coding sequence is TGTGCCAGCAGCCACAACGCGGCTGGGGGGCGGACCCGCACAGATACGCAGTATTTT. V and J are TRBV9 and TRBJ2-3; D is perhaps TRBD1 or TRBD2 (6 bases each). V shed 4 bases and J shed 1 base, with 25 bases lying between them. This CDR3 is built from 19 residues. Germline assignment: CDR1 SGDLS and CDR2 YYNGEE.

This chain links TRBV11-1 with TRBJ2-5, with a weak D call TRBD2 (5 bases). Germline values: CDR1 SGHAT, CDR2 FQDESV (reference sequence). The CDR3 length is 11 residues. The V end lost 7 bases, the J end lost 5 bases, and 8 bases lay between the germline ends. The CDR3 DNA follows: TGTGCCAGCATTGGCGGGGAGACCCAGTACTTC. Translating it yields CASIGGETQYF.

The genes are TRBV11-2 and TRBJ1-2; weak D call: TRBD1 (6 bases). CDR3 length equals 17 residues. Between the trimmed V and J ends, which lost 5 bases and 1 base, there was a span of 20 bases. Germline CDR1 and CDR2: SGHAT and FQNNGV. The chain's CDR3 is CASSLDRTLTLNYGYTF. The DNA for the CDR3 is TGTGCCAGCAGCCTGGACAGAACGCTAACACTTAACTATGGCTACACCTTC.

This chain links TRBV9 with TRBJ1-4; D not certain. CDR1 and CDR2 (germline): SGDLS, YYNGEE. This CDR3 contains 14 residues. V gave up 6 bases and J gave up 3 bases, with 12 bases separating them. The CDR3 is CASNPGSANEKLFF. CDR3 in DNA: TGTGCCAGCAACCCGGGGTCAGCTAATGAAAAACTGTTTTTT. The full variable domain, with the rest looked up from reference TRBV9 and TRBJ1-4, is DSGVTQTPKHLITATGQRVTLRCSPRSGDLSVYWYQQSLDQGLQFLIQYYNGEERAKGNILERFSAQQFPDLHSELNLSSLELGDSALYFCASNPGSANEKLFFGSGTQLSVL.

This chain connects TRBV5-4 to TRBJ1-1; the D is unclear. The CDR3 runs to 13 residues. Germline assignment: CDR1 SGHNT and CDR2 YYREEE (reference sequence). The V end lost 1 base, the J end lost 6 bases, and 10 bases lay between the germline ends. The CDR3 coding sequence is TGTGCCAGCAGCTTGACAGTACGTGCTGAAGCTTTCTTT. Residues: CASSLTVRAEAFF.

The V and J genes are TRBV2 and TRBJ1-5, with a weak D call TRBD1 (6 bases). V was trimmed by 4 bases and J by 6 bases, leaving 13 bases between them. Germline assignment: CDR1 SNHLY and CDR2 FYNNEI. The CDR3 sequence is 14 residues long. CDR3 nucleotides: TGTGCCAGCAGTGGACAGGTAAAGGTTCAGCCCCAGCATTTT. It codes for CASSGQVKVQPQHF.

V usage is TRBV28 and J usage is TRBJ1-4; tentative D call: TRBD1 (5 bases). V lost 5 bases and J lost 11, with 24 bases in between. CDR1 MDHEN and CDR2 SYDVKM come from the germline V gene. The CDR3 loop spans 16 amino acids. Here the CDR3 reads CASSPSRDGGTVKLFF. DNA of the CDR3: TGTGCCAGCAGTCCCTCGAGGGATGGAGGGACGGTGAAACTGTTTTTT.

The chain is built from TRBV19 and TRBJ1-1; TRBD1 matches at 9 bases. The junction had 7 bases not matched to a gene; V was cut back by 7 bases and J by 1 base. This CDR3 comprises 15 residues. Germline CDR1 reads LNHDA; CDR2 reads SQIVND (reference sequence). CDR3 protein: CASIGQGYWNTEAFF. The CDR3, as DNA: TGTGCCAGTATCGGACAGGGGTACTGGAACACTGAAGCTTTCTTT.

In its sample, this clone was seen once. The gene calls are TRBV12-5 and TRBJ1-2, with no clear D. V was shortened by 3 bases and J by 4 bases, with 9 bases between the two germline ends. Germline V gene data show CDR1 as LGHNT and CDR2 as FRNRAP. The CDR3 is 13 amino acids. The CDR3 protein is CASGLTGPYGYTF. CDR3 DNA: TGTGCTAGTGGTTTAACCGGTCCCTATGGCTACACCTTC.

In DNA, the CDR3 is TGTGCCAGCACCGAGGGAGGGGGTAATGAAAAACTGTTTTTT. Translated, it gives CASTEGGGNEKLFF. The V and J genes are TRBV7-2 and TRBJ1-4; a weak D match, TRBD1 (6 bases). The V end was cut by 7 bases, the J end by 4 bases, with 13 bases between. Germline assignment: CDR1 SGHTA and CDR2 FQGNSA. The CDR3 is made up of 14 amino acids.

In this sample, this clone turned up once. The CDR3 protein is CASTLAGGLDTQYF. The CDR3 DNA follows: TGTGCCAGCACCCTAGCGGGAGGGTTAGATACGCAGTATTTT. The V and J genes are TRBV7-2 and TRBJ2-3; 12 bases fit TRBD2. V shed 7 bases, J shed 5 bases, and the junction held 4 bases outside the gene matches. Per germline, CDR1 SGHTA and CDR2 FQGNSA. The CDR3 has 14 residues.

J is TRBJ1-3 and V is TRBV9; 8 nucleotides match TRBD1. Germline V lookup: CDR1 SGDLS, CDR2 YYNGEE. V was pared by 6 bases and J by 4 bases, with 9 bases of the junction left unmatched. The CDR3 runs 15 residues. This chain's CDR3 is CASTPGTGEGNTIYF. CDR3 coding DNA: TGTGCCAGCACCCCCGGGACAGGAGAAGGAAACACCATATATTTT.

Details on this clone: Likely a read error: the CDR3 ends without its conserved phenylalanine or tryptophan. The DNA is left out, because the CDR3 cannot be placed on it with certainty; the CDR3 is given as TCRdb lists it. J is TRBJ1-2 and V is TRBV5-1; the table's D call, TRBD1, has no DNA check behind it. Ends included, the CDR3 has 15 residues. Per the germline V gene, CDR1 is SGHRS and CDR2 is YFSETQ. CDR3 amino acids: CASSLGGHEATPSVL.

The chain carries TRBV5-8 and TRBJ2-2, with D maybe TRBD2 (6 bases). V dropped 4 bases and J dropped 6 bases, with 22 bases sitting between them. The CDR3 totals 17 residues. Germline values: CDR1 SGHTS, CDR2 YDEGEE. CDR3 nucleotides: TGTGCCAGCAGCCGGCGAACGGGGCGGGGTATGGCCGGGGAGCTGTTTTTT. Its translation: CASSRRTGRGMAGELFF.

V is TRBV5-6 and J is TRBJ1-2; 7 positions match TRBD1. Germline CDR1 is SGHDT and CDR2 is YYEEEE. This CDR3 spans 15 amino acids. V was clipped by 1 base and J by 8 bases; unmatched bases: 11. In DNA, the CDR3 is TGTGCCAGCAGCTTGCGGCTCAGGGGGGTCGAGGGCTACACCTTC. It encodes CASSLRLRGVEGYTF.

This clone was observed a handful of times. This chain joins TRBV19 and TRBJ2-7; a possible D gene is TRBD1 (5 bases). Germline V gene data show CDR1 as LNHDA and CDR2 as SQIVND (reference sequence). The CDR3 has 15 amino acids. The V end was cut by 3 bases, the J end by 0 bases, with 12 bases between. CDR3 amino acids: CASSIRGRSSYEQYF. For the CDR3, the DNA is TGTGCCAGTAGTATTAGGGGCCGCAGCTCCTACGAGCAGTACTTC.

This chain connects TRBV27 to TRBJ1-6, with D unresolved. This CDR3 is built from 14 residues. CDR1 and CDR2 (germline): MNHEY, SMNVEV (reference sequence). Trimming pared 4 bases from V and 7 bases from J, leaving 11 bases between. The CDR3 is CASSSLLSNSPLHF. The CDR3 nucleotides are TGTGCCAGCAGTTCTTTGCTGAGCAATTCACCCCTCCACTTT.

The V and J genes are TRBV12-3 or TRBV12-4 and TRBJ1-5; no clear D gene. This CDR3 is 13 amino acids long. With 3 bases removed from V and 6 bases from J, the gap between germline ends came to 9 bases. The CDR3 coding sequence is TGTGCCAGCAGTTTTGGTGGAAGTCAGCCCCAGCATTTT. This encodes CASSFGGSQPQHF.

CDR3 coding DNA: TGCGCCAGCAGCTTGGATTACCTCTTAGCGGGACCTCGGGGCAATGAGCAGTTCTTC. As protein: CASSLDYLLAGPRGNEQFF. The chain joins TRBV5-1 to TRBJ2-1; 8 nucleotides line up with TRBD2. The ends lost 0 bases at V and 6 bases at J; junction bases unmatched: 17. The CDR3 contains 19 residues. The germline gives CDR1 SGHRS, CDR2 YFSETQ.

This clone has only one observation. V usage is TRBV7-2 and J usage is TRBJ1-4; 9 bases are shared with TRBD1. V shed 6 bases, J shed 4 bases, and the junction held 9 bases outside the gene matches. CDR1 is SGHTA, CDR2 FQGNSA, per germline. The length of the CDR3 is 16 residues. CDR3 in DNA: TGTGCCAGCAGATTAACAGGGGGCACTAGTAATGAAAAACTGTTTTTT. Residues: CASRLTGGTSNEKLFF.

This chain connects TRBV19 to TRBJ1-5; 11 bases are shared with TRBD1. Per the germline V gene, CDR1 is LNHDA and CDR2 is SQIVND (reference sequence). J gave up 4 bases and V 5 bases, and 7 bases lay outside the gene matches. The CDR3 loop spans 16 amino acids. This CDR3 is CASSPHWDRGNQPQHF. The CDR3 region has the DNA TGTGCCAGTAGTCCTCATTGGGACAGGGGGAATCAGCCCCAGCATTTT.

J is TRBJ1-2 and V is TRBV28; no clear D gene. The CDR3 has 12 residues. Germline V lookup: CDR1 MDHEN, CDR2 SYDVKM. V lost 6 bases and J 4 bases, leaving 9 bases between the germline ends. The CDR3 DNA reads as TGTGCCAGCAGCCGTCAGACCTATGGCTACACCTTC. It yields the protein CASSRQTYGYTF.